This T cell receptor (beta chain) comes out of a study of blood T cells in healthy people across ages. Study outcomes and limitations: The lack of PBMC sorting stopped any conclusive naive versus antigen-experienced comparison. Long-lived and aged donors differed, with more naive CD4+ cells and higher diversity in the long-lived. Possibly confounding the expanded clonotype changes was the fact that donor CMV status was unknown.

Alongside a J-beta primer mix, a sample-barcoded 5' primer served in a second PCR lasting roughly 6 to 11 cycles. Per-sample output comprised a minimum of 2.5 million paired-end reads containing CDR3. TCRdb processed the 5' RACE reads anew with MiXCR; each CDR3 protein has one entry. The sample includes about 640,000 distinct CDR3 sequences, roughly 50% of them seen just once. This clonotype was picked up a small number of times. Antigen: not known. Germline lookup yields CDR1 SGDLS and CDR2 YYNGEE. The V segment lost 3 bases and the J segment 7 bases; nucleotides outside the gene matches: 4. This CDR3 contains 14 residues.

Input material: blood. The chain recombines TRBV9 with TRBJ2-1; TRBD1 agrees at 10 bases. This receptor was identified in a man in his sixties in good health. The CDR3 bases are TGTGCCAGCAGCGCCTGGACAGGGGGTAATGAGCAGTTCTTC. Its translation is CASSAWTGGNEQFF. Using reference TRBV9 and TRBJ2-1 for the parts outside the CDR3, the full variable domain is DSGVTQTPKHLITATGQRVTLRCSPRSGDLSVYWYQQSLDQGLQFLIQYYNGEERAKGNILERFSAQQFPDLHSELNLSSLELGDSALYFCASSAWTGGNEQFFGPGTRLTVL.